One sample yielded the 14 T cell receptor beta chains listed below, sequenced in a study of CD4+ T cells in melanoma. Data came from immunoSEQ multiplex PCR; TCRdb stores just in-frame clones and leaves some out. This table holds around 130,000 clones, about 93% found once. These receptors all stem from a human donor with melanoma.

The chain employs TRBV5-1 and TRBJ2-3; perhaps D is TRBD1 or TRBD2 (5 bases each). The V gene's germline CDR1 is SGHRS and CDR2 YFSETQ. This CDR3 spans 15 amino acids. V gave up 4 bases and J gave up 1 base, with 13 bases separating them. The CDR3 DNA is TGCGCCAGCAGCCTGGACGGGGCCCGCACAGATACGCAGTATTTT. Amino acids: CASSLDGARTDTQYF.

The rearrangement uses TRBV30 and TRBJ2-5; perhaps D is TRBD1 or TRBD2 (6 bases each). The CDR3 contains 13 residues. Between the trimmed V and J ends, which lost 0 bases and 5 bases, there was a span of 10 bases. Germline CDR1 reads GTSNPN; CDR2 reads SVGIG (reference sequence). The CDR3 sequence: CAWSVRGQETQYF. CDR3 bases: TGTGCCTGGAGTGTACGGGGGCAGGAGACCCAGTACTTC.

CDR3 residues: CASSQRQIQGGKEKLFF. The CDR3 DNA reads as TGTGCCAGCTCACAGCGGCAGATTCAGGGCGGAAAAGAAAAACTGTTTTTT. The chain has TRBV18 and TRBJ1-4, with D possibly matching TRBD1 (5 bases). Trimming removed 4 bases at V and 8 bases at J, with 23 bases between. Germline CDR1 and CDR2: KGHSH and LQKENI. This CDR3 is built from 17 residues.

V usage is TRBV5-1 and J usage is TRBJ1-4, with a weak D call TRBD1 (5 bases). Looked up from germline, CDR1 is SGHRS and CDR2 is YFSETQ. The CDR3 loop spans 19 amino acids. V was pared by 4 bases and J by 0 bases, with 22 bases between. CDR3 in amino acids: CASSLQGRGHNATNEKLFF. In nucleotides, the CDR3 is TGCGCCAGCAGCCTGCAGGGAAGGGGCCACAATGCAACTAATGAAAAACTGTTTTTT.

The chain joins TRBV30 to TRBJ2-1; D may be TRBD2 (6 bases). This CDR3 is built from 14 residues. From germline, CDR1 is GTSNPN and CDR2 SVGIG (reference sequence). V was shortened by 4 bases and J by 4 bases, with 14 bases between the two germline ends. Written as DNA, the CDR3 is TGTGCCTGGACTCTAGCGTCAATATACAATGAGCAGTTCTTC. Residues: CAWTLASIYNEQFF.

The V gene is TRBV18, the J gene TRBJ2-1; D remains unclear. The CDR3 has 11 amino acids. The ends were cut back, 2 bases at V and 8 bases at J, with 4 bases in the middle. Germline lookup yields CDR1 KGHSH and CDR2 LQKENI. CDR3 sequence (DNA): TGTGCCAGCTCACCAAACGATGAGCAGTTCTTC. Its translation is CASSPNDEQFF.

The V and J genes are TRBV6-5 and TRBJ1-2; TRBD1 matches at 7 bases. Germline V gives CDR1 MNHEY, CDR2 SVGAGI. The CDR3 has 12 amino acids. With V trimmed by 8 bases and J by 7 bases, 7 bases remained unmatched. The CDR3 DNA follows: TGTGCCAGCCGTAGGGGGCAAACTGGCTACACCTTC. This sequence encodes CASRRGQTGYTF.

As DNA, the CDR3 is TGCGCCAGCAGCCAAGATCGACAGGGCTTTCAGCCCCAGCATTTT. This gives the protein CASSQDRQGFQPQHF. The V gene is TRBV4-1, the J gene TRBJ1-5, with 7 positions matching TRBD1. Germline values: CDR1 MGHRA, CDR2 YSYEKL. V gave up 0 bases and J gave up 6 bases; unmatched junction bases: 5. The CDR3 length is 15 residues.

The J gene is TRBJ1-2, the V gene TRBV6-1; 8 bases map to TRBD1. Germline CDR1 is MNHNS and CDR2 is SASEGT. J gave up 6 bases and V 3 bases, and 12 bases lay outside the gene matches. The CDR3 length is 16 residues. Here the CDR3 reads CASSDVPSQGANGYTF. In DNA, the CDR3 is TGTGCCAGCAGTGACGTCCCCTCGCAGGGGGCTAATGGCTACACCTTC.

The chain links TRBV19 to TRBJ1-1; no clear D. Germline CDR1 LNHDA, CDR2 SQIVND (reference sequence). V lost 7 bases and J lost 0, with 15 bases in between. This CDR3 spans 15 amino acids. In DNA form, the CDR3 reads TGTGCCAGTACCGAGCGTCTCGGGATGAACACTGAAGCTTTCTTT. It specifies CASTERLGMNTEAFF.

The rearrangement uses TRBV5-6 and TRBJ2-7, with TRBD1 matching over 8 bases. Germline loops: CDR1 SGHDT, CDR2 YYEEEE. The CDR3 spans 15 residues. Trimming at V came to 5 bases and at J to 0 bases, leaving 7 bases not matched to a gene. CDR3 loop: CASSTPGTGSYEQYF. In DNA, the CDR3 is TGTGCCAGCAGTACTCCCGGGACAGGCTCCTACGAGCAGTACTTC. Filled out from reference TRBV5-6 and TRBJ2-7, the complete variable domain reads DAGVTQSPTHLIKTRGQQVTLRCSPKSGHDTVSWYQQALGQGPQFIFQYYEEEERQRGNFPDRFSGHQFPNYSSELNVNALLLGDSALYLCASSTPGTGSYEQYFGPGTRLTVT.

The gene calls are TRBV5-6 and TRBJ2-1; unclear D gene. Germline V gives CDR1 SGHDT, CDR2 YYEEEE. The CDR3 is made up of 14 amino acids. Trimming stripped 0 bases from V and 2 bases from J, with 6 bases between. In DNA form, the CDR3 reads TGTGCCAGCAGCTTGGGGTTCACCTACAATGAGCAGTTCTTC. It translates to CASSLGFTYNEQFF.

The rearrangement uses TRBV5-4 and TRBJ2-7; 9 bases are shared with TRBD2. J lost 6 bases, V lost 3 bases, and 10 bases had no gene match. The CDR3 totals 15 residues. Germline CDR1 reads SGHNT; CDR2 reads YYREEE (reference sequence). CDR3 in amino acids: CASSSSGRGGAEQYF. The CDR3 DNA follows: TGTGCCAGCAGCTCGTCAGGGCGGGGGGGCGCCGAGCAGTACTTC. Looking up the rest from reference TRBV5-4 and TRBJ2-7 gives the full variable domain: ETGVTQSPTHLIKTRGQQVTLRCSSQSGHNTVSWYQQALGQGPQFIFQYYREEENGRGNFPPRFSGLQFPNYSSELNVNALELDDSALYLCASSSSGRGGAEQYFGPGTRLTVT.

The chain carries TRBV7-3 and TRBJ2-7; 9 nucleotides match TRBD2. V trimming: 3 bases; J trimming: 2 bases; junction bases outside the gene matches: 2. CDR1 and CDR2 (germline): SGHTA, FQGTGA. CDR3 length: 14 amino acids. For the CDR3, the DNA is TGTGCCAGCAGCTTCGCGGGGGGGCCCTACGAGCAGTACTTC. Translation gives CASSFAGGPYEQYF.